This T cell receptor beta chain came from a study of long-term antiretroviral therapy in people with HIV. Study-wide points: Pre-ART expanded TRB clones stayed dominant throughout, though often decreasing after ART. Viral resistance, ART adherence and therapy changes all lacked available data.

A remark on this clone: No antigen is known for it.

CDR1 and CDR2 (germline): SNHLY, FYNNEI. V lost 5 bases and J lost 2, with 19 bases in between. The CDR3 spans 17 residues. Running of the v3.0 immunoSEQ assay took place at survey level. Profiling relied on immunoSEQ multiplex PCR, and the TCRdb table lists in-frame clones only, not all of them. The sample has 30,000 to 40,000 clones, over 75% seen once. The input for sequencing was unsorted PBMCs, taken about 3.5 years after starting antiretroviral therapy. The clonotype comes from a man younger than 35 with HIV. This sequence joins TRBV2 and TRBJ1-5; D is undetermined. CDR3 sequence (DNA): TGTGCCAGCAGTCCCCCTTGGAATAGGGCCGGCAATCAGCCCCAGCATTTT. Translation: CASSPPWNRAGNQPQHF.